One T cell receptor beta chain is described in this entry. Libraries were prepared by immunoSEQ multiplex PCR; TCRdb keeps only in-frame clonotypes and omits some of them. The sample holds 4,500 to 5,500 clones, roughly 82% seen once. This sample is drawn from a study of blood T cell repertoires in COVID-19. Across the study: Both acute and convalescent COVID-19 samples were obtained from the United States, Italy and Spain. Sources were T cells, B-cell-depleted T cells, or PBMCs; the material itself was cDNA or gDNA.

The CDR3 spans 17 residues. Germline V gene sequence: CDR1 SNHLY, CDR2 FYNNEI. V lost 6 bases and J lost 0; bases outside the gene matches: 7. This sequence originates from a man in his 70s with active COVID-19. The genes are TRBV2 and TRBJ1-6; 8 bases agree with TRBD1. Sequencing used peripheral blood. The CDR3 nucleotides are TGTGCCAGCAGAGGAGGGACAGGCGGCTCCTATAATTCACCCCTCCACTTT. Amino acids: CASRGGTGGSYNSPLHF.